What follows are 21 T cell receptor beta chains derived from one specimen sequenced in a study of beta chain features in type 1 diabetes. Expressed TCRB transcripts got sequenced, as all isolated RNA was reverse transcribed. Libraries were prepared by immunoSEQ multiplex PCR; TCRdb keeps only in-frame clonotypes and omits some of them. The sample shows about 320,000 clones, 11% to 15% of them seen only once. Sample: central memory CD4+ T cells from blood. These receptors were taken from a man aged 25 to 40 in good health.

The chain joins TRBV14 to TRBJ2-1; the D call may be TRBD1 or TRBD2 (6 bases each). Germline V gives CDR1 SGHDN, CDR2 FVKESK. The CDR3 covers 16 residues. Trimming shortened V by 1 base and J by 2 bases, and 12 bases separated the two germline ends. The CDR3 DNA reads TGTGCCAGCAGCCAAGGAGGAGGGGGGCCCTACAATGAGCAGTTCTTC. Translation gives CASSQGGGGPYNEQFF.

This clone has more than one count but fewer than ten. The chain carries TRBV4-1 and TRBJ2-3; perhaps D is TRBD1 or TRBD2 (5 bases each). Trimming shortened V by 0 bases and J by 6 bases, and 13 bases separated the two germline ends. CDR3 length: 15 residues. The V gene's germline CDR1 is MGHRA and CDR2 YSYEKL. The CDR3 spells CASSQEWQGPDTQYF. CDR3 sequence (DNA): TGCGCCAGCAGCCAAGAATGGCAGGGACCTGATACGCAGTATTTT.

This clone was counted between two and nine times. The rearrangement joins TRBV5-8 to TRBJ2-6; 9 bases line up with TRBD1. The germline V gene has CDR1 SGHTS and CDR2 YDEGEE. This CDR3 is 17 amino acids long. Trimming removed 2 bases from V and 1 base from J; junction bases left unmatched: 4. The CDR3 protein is CASSFEGQGSGANVLTF. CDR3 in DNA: TGTGCCAGCAGCTTCGAGGGACAGGGATCTGGGGCCAACGTCCTGACTTTC.

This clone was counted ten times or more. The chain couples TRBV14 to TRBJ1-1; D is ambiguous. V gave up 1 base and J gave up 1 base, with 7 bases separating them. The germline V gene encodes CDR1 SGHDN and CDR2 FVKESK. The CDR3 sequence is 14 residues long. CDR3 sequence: CASSQALPNTEAFF. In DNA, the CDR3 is TGTGCCAGCAGCCAAGCCCTGCCGAACACTGAAGCTTTCTTT.

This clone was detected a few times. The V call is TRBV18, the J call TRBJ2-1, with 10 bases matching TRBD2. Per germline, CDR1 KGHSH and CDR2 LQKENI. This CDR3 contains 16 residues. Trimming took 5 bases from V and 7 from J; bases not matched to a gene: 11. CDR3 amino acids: CASSSGLAGGLNEQFF. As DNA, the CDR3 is TGTGCCAGCTCATCCGGTTTAGCGGGAGGTCTTAATGAGCAGTTCTTC. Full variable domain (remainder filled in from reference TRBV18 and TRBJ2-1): NAGVMQNPRHLVRRRGQEARLRCSPMKGHSHVYWYRQLPEEGLKFMVYLQKENIIDESGMPKERFSAEFPKEGPSILRIQQVVRGDSAAYFCASSSGLAGGLNEQFFGPGTRLTVL.

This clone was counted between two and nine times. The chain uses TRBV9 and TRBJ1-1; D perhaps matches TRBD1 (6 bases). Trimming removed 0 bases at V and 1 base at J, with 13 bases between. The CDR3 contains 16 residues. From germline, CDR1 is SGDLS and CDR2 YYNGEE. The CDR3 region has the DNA TGTGCCAGCAGCGTAGGTGGGAGGACAGAGAACACTGAAGCTTTCTTT. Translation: CASSVGGRTENTEAFF.

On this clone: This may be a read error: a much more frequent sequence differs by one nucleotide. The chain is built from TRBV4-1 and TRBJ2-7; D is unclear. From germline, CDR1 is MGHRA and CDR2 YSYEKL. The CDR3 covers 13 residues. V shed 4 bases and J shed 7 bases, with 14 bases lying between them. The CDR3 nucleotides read TGCGCCAGCAGCCGATGGACGCGCGAGGAGCAGTACTTC. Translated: CASSRWTREEQYF.

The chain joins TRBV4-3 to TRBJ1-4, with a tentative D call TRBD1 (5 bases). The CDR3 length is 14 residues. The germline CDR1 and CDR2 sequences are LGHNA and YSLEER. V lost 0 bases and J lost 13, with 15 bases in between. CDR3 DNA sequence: TGCGCCAGCAGCCAAGATCCTTCCAGAAGGGGACTGTTTTTT. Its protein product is CASSQDPSRRGLFF.

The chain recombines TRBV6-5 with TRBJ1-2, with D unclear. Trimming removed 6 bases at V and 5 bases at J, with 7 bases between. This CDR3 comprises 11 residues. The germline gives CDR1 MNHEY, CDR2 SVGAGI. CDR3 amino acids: CASSGGYGYTF. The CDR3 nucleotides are TGTGCCAGCAGCGGAGGATATGGCTACACCTTC.

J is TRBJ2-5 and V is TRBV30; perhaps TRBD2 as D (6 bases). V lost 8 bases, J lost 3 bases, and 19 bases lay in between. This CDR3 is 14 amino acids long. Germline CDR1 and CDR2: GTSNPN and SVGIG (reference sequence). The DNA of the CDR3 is TGTGCCGCCCGGCGGGGTCGAAGGAAAGAGACCCAGTACTTC. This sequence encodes CAARRGRRKETQYF. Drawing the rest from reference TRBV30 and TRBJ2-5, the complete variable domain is SQTIHQWPATLVQPVGSPLSLECTVEGTSNPNLYWYRQAAGRGLQLLFYSVGIGQISSEVPQNLSASRPQDRQFILSSKKLLLSDSGFYLCAARRGRRKETQYFGPGTRLLVL.

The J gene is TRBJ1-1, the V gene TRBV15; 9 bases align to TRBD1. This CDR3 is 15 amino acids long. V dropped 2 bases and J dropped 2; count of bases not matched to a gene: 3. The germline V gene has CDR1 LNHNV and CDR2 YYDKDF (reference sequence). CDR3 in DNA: TGTGCCACCAGCAGATACAGGGGGCTCAACACTGAAGCTTTCTTT. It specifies CATSRYRGLNTEAFF.

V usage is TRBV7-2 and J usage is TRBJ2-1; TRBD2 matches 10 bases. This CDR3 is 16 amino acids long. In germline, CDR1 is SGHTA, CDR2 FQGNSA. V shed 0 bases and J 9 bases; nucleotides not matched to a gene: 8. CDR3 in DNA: TGTGCCAGCAGCTTAGCGCACAGCGGGGGGGCTATTGAGCAGTTCTTC. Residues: CASSLAHSGGAIEQFF.

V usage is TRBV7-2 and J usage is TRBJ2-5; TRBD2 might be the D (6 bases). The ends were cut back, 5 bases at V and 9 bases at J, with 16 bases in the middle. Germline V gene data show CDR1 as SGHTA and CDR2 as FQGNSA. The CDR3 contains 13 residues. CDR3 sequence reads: CASSQGLVVAQYF. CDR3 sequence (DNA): TGTGCCAGCAGCCAGGGACTGGTGGTGGCCCAGTACTTC.

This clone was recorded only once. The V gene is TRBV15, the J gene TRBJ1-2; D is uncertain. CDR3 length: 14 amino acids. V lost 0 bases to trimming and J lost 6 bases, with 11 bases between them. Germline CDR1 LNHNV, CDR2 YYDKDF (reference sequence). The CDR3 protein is CATSRDLATDGYTF. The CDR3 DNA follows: TGTGCCACCAGCAGAGATTTAGCGACGGATGGCTACACCTTC.

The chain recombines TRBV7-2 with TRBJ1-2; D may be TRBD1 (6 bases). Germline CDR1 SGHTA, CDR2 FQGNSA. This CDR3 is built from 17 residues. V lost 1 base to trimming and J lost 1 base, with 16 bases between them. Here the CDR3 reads CASSLDIWRGHNYGYTF. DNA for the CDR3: TGTGCCAGCAGCTTAGATATTTGGCGGGGACATAACTATGGCTACACCTTC.

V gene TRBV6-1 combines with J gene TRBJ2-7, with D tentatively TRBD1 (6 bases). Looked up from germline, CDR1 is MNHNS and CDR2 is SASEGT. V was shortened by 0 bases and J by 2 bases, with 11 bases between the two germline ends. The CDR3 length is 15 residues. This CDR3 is CASSEAGRGTYEQYV. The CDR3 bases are TGTGCCAGCAGTGAAGCTGGCAGGGGAACCTACGAGCAGTACGTC.

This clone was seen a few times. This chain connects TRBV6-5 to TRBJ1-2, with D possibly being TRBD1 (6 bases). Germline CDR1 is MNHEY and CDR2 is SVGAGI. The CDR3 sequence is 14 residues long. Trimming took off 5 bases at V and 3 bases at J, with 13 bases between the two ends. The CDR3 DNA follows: TGTGCCAGCAGTGAAAACAGGGCGGACTATGGCTACACCTTC. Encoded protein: CASSENRADYGYTF.

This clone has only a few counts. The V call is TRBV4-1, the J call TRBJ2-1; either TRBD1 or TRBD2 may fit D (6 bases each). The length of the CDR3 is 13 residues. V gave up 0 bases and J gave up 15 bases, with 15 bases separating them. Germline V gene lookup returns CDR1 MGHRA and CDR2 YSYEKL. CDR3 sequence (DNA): TGCGCCAGCAGCCAAGAACCGCCCTCGGGGGCGTTCTTC. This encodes CASSQEPPSGAFF.

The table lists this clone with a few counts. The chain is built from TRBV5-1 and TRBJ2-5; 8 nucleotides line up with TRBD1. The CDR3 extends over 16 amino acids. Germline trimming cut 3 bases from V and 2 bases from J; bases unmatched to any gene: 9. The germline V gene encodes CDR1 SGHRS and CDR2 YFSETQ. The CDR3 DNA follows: TGCGCCAGCAGCTGGGGCGGGGACAGGACGCAAGAGACCCAGTACTTC. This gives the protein CASSWGGDRTQETQYF.

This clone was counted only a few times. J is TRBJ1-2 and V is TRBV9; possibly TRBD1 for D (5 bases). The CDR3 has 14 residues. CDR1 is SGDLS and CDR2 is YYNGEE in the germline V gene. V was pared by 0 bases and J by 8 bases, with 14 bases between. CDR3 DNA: TGTGCCAGCAGCGTAGAGCCAGGGAGTAACGGCTACACCTTC. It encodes CASSVEPGSNGYTF.

The CDR3: CASSQGTPEEPYSNQPQHF. The CDR3 DNA sequence: TGCGCCAGCAGTCAAGGGACACCCGAGGAACCTTATAGCAATCAGCCCCAGCATTTT. The gene calls are TRBV23-1 and TRBJ1-5; perhaps TRBD1 as D (6 bases). TRBV23-1 is flagged as an ORF with uncertain function. The CDR3 is made up of 19 amino acids. Deletions cut 2 bases from V and 0 bases from J, with 20 bases between.